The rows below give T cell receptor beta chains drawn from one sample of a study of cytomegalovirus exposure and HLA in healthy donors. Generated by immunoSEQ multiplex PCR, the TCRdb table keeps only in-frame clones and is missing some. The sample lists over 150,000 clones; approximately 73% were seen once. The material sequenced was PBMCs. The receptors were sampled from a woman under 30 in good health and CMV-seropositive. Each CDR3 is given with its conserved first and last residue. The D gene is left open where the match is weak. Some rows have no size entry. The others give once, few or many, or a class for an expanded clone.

TGTGCCAGCTCCCAGGGAGGTGACTATGGCTACACCTTC CASSQGGDYGYTF TRBJ1-2 TRBV9 - -
TGTGCCAGTAGTCCGACAGGCACTGAAGCTTTCTTT CASSPTGTEAFF TRBJ1-1 TRBV19 - -
TGTGCCAGCAGCTTTCAGGTGCCCTACGAGCAGTACTTC CASSFQVPYEQYF TRBJ2-7 TRBV7-9 - -
TGTGCCAGCACCCTGTCCCCGAACACTGAAGCTTTCTTT CASTLSPNTEAFF TRBJ1-1 TRBV27 - -
TGTGCCAGCAGGACAGGGGAAGGCACCGGGGAGCTGTTTTTT CASRTGEGTGELFF TRBJ2-2 TRBV7-8 - TRBD1
TGTGCCAGCAGCTTAGTAAGGGGCCCCGGGGAGCTGTTTTTT CASSLVRGPGELFF TRBJ2-2 TRBV7-9 few -
TGTGCCAGCAGCTCCGGACAGAAGGAGACCCAGTACTTC CASSSGQKETQYF TRBJ2-5 TRBV7-2 - -
TGTGCCTGGAGTTTGGACTGGTCCTCCTACGAGCAGTACTTC CAWSLDWSSYEQYF TRBJ2-7 TRBV30 - -
TGTGCCGTGGACGGGACTAGCACAGGAAGCTCCTACAATGAGCAGTTCTTC CAVDGTSTGSSYNEQFF TRBJ2-1 TRBV19 - TRBD2
TGTGCCAGCAGTCCTGGACAGGGTTATTCACCCCTCCACTTT CASSPGQGYSPLHF TRBJ1-6 TRBV28 - TRBD1
TGTGCCTGGGGACAGGGGCCATGGAGTTCACCCCTCCACTTT CAWGQGPWSSPLHF TRBJ1-6 TRBV30 - TRBD1
TGTGCCAGCAGCTCGGGACTTACCTACGAGCAGTACTTC CASSSGLTYEQYF TRBJ2-7 TRBV5-6 - -
TGTGCCAGCAGTCCCCAGGGCTTGTTAAACTATGGCTACACCTTC CASSPQGLLNYGYTF TRBJ1-2 TRBV6-1 - -
TGTGCCAGCAGGGCGGACAGGCGGAAGGCAACTAATGAAAAACTGTTTTTT CASRADRRKATNEKLFF TRBJ1-4 TRBV2 - TRBD1
TGTGCCAGCAGTTCGACAGGGGCGAGCAATCAGCCCCAGCATTTT CASSSTGASNQPQHF TRBJ1-5 TRBV28 - TRBD1
TGTGCCAGCTCACCTGTGAGTGGGGGGTGGAATGAGCAGTTCTTC CASSPVSGGWNEQFF TRBJ2-1 TRBV18 - -
TGTGCCAGCAGCTTAGGGAACAGGGGATTAGGAACTGAAGCTTTCTTT CASSLGNRGLGTEAFF TRBJ1-1 TRBV5-5 - TRBD1
TGCGCCAGCAGCCAAGACAGGGGGTACGAGCAGTACTTC CASSQDRGYEQYF TRBJ2-7 TRBV4-1 - TRBD1
TGTGCCAGCAGCTTAAGCCCCCAGGGACAGTTCCCAGATACGCAGTATTTT CASSLSPQGQFPDTQYF TRBJ2-3 TRBV7-3 - TRBD1
TGTGCCAGCAGTTTCTCGACAGGGGACGAGCAGTACTTC CASSFSTGDEQYF TRBJ2-7 TRBV6-1 - TRBD1
TGTGCCAGCAGCGCGGGACAGGGGGCGAATAATTCACCCCTCCACTTT CASSAGQGANNSPLHF TRBJ1-6 TRBV9 - TRBD1
TGTGCCAGCAGCCAAACCCTAACAGGGGGCGGAAACACCATATATTTT CASSQTLTGGGNTIYF TRBJ1-3 TRBV4-2 few TRBD1
TGCGCCAGCAGCCAAGAAATCAGGGGTGAAAAACTGTTTTTT CASSQEIRGEKLFF TRBJ1-4 TRBV4-3 - -
TGTGCCAGCAGTTTCACGGACAGGGATGAAAAACTGTTTTTT CASSFTDRDEKLFF TRBJ1-4 TRBV28 - TRBD1
TGTGCCAGCAGCTTGGGGGTTTGGGCGAACACTGAAGCTTTCTTT CASSLGVWANTEAFF TRBJ1-1 TRBV5-6 - -
TGTGCCAGCAGTGGCCCTGGGGGGTACTCCTACGAGCAGTACTTC CASSGPGGYSYEQYF TRBJ2-7 TRBV28 - -
TGTGCCAGCAGCCGTCTAGCGGGGGGGGGTCAAGAGACCCAGTACTTC CASSRLAGGGQETQYF TRBJ2-5 TRBV5-4 once TRBD2
TGTGCCAGCTCCTCGGAGGGCGGAAACACCATATATTTT CASSSEGGNTIYF TRBJ1-3 TRBV18 - -
TGCGCCAGCAGAGCTAGCGGGGGACAATCCTACAATGAGCAGTTCTTC CASRASGGQSYNEQFF TRBJ2-1 TRBV5-1 - TRBD2
TGTGCCAGCAGCGTACAGGGGTTAGCCAAAAACATTCAGTACTTC CASSVQGLAKNIQYF TRBJ2-4 TRBV7-8 - TRBD1
TGTGCCAGCAGTGAAGGGGCAGGGAGGTACATTCGGTACTTC CASSEGAGRYIRYF TRBJ2-4 TRBV2 - -
TGTGCCACCTCCAGTCGCTGGGGGGGCGTCACAGATACGCAGTATTTT CATSSRWGGVTDTQYF TRBJ2-3 TRBV27 - -
TGCAGCGTTGGTTCGGGGACTAGTAACTATGGCTACACCTTC CSVGSGTSNYGYTF TRBJ1-2 TRBV29-1 - -
TGTGCCAGCAGCTTAGGGGAGGACTATGGCTACACCTTC CASSLGEDYGYTF TRBJ1-2 TRBV13 few -
TGTGCCAGCAGCCCCGCCTCGGGGACAGTGATGTACGAGCAGTACTTC CASSPASGTVMYEQYF TRBJ2-7 TRBV11-1 - TRBD1
TGCGCCAGCAGTCGGCGGGGAACAGATACGCAGTATTTT CASSRRGTDTQYF TRBJ2-3 TRBV23-1 - -
TGTGCCAGCAGCACAGGGACAGGGAACGTCCTGACTTTC CASSTGTGNVLTF TRBJ2-6 TRBV9 - TRBD1
TGTGCCACCAGCAGAGATATAGACAGGGGTCAAGAGACCCAGTACTTC CATSRDIDRGQETQYF TRBJ2-5 TRBV15 once TRBD1
TGCGCCAGCAGTCAGGGGGATGGCTACACCTTC CASSQGDGYTF TRBJ1-2 TRBV4-1 - TRBD1
TGTGCCAGCAGCTTGGGACTCTCTGGAAACACCATATATTTT CASSLGLSGNTIYF TRBJ1-3 TRBV5-4 - -
TGTGCCAGCAGCTCGGACAGGGGTACAGATACGCAGTATTTT CASSSDRGTDTQYF TRBJ2-3 TRBV11-1 - TRBD1
TGTGCCAGTAATTCGGGCAGGGAAGGCGTCGGCAATCAGCCCCAGCATTTT CASNSGREGVGNQPQHF TRBJ1-5 TRBV19 - -
TGTGCCAGCAGTGCCCTAGCGGGGGGCGGAGATACGCAGTATTTT CASSALAGGGDTQYF TRBJ2-3 TRBV6-7 few TRBD2
TGCGCCAGCAGCCAAGAAGTGGCGGGGGTCAGCACAGATACGCAGTATTTT CASSQEVAGVSTDTQYF TRBJ2-3 TRBV4-3 - TRBD2
TGTGCCACCCAGACAGGTCGGCAAGAGACCCAGTACTTC CATQTGRQETQYF TRBJ2-5 TRBV19 - -
TGTGCCAGCAGCTTAGGAGGGGACTACACAGATACGCAGTATTTT CASSLGGDYTDTQYF TRBJ2-3 TRBV7-2 few TRBD2
TGTGCCAGCAGCTTAGGGACAGGGCTTTACGAGCAGTACTTC CASSLGTGLYEQYF TRBJ2-7 TRBV7-6 - TRBD1
TGTGCCAGCCGTCACAGGAGCTCTGGGGCCAACGTCCTGACTTTC CASRHRSSGANVLTF TRBJ2-6 TRBV19 - -
TGTGCCAGCAGCACGGGGGCTAGCGGGGCCACAGATACGCAGTATTTT CASSTGASGATDTQYF TRBJ2-3 TRBV7-2 - TRBD2
TGTGCCATCGGCGGACTAGCGGGGGGAGAGACCCAGTACTTC CAIGGLAGGETQYF TRBJ2-5 TRBV10-3 - TRBD2
TGTGCCTGGAGCCCCACAAGCACAGATACGCAGTATTTT CAWSPTSTDTQYF TRBJ2-3 TRBV30 few -
TGTGCCAGCAGCCCTGGACTAGCGGGGGTTCAGGAGACCCAGTACTTC CASSPGLAGVQETQYF TRBJ2-5 TRBV9 once TRBD2
TGCGCCAGCAGCCATCAGGGGGGCACTGAAGCTTTCTTT CASSHQGGTEAFF TRBJ1-1 TRBV5-1 - TRBD1
TGCGCCAGCAGCCAAGAAGGGGGCGAAGAGCAGTTCTTC CASSQEGGEEQFF TRBJ2-1 TRBV4-3 - TRBD1
TGTGCCAGCAGCTCGGGGGTGGGTCGTTCTGAGCAGTTCTTC CASSSGVGRSEQFF TRBJ2-1 TRBV7-3 - -
TGTGCCAGCAGCCCCGACACCGAAAATTCACCCCTCCACTTT CASSPDTENSPLHF TRBJ1-6 TRBV21-1 - -